This T cell receptor (beta chain) was identified during a study of vaccination and CD4 T cells after COVID-19. Study as a whole: Collection of post-vaccine samples followed dose two by a median around 70 days, spanning a range of 14 to 241. Cultures that served as controls received a CEFX pool, an HIV-1 Nef pool, or no peptide. The study, taken as a whole, reports: Median reactive clonotypes, those recognizing SARS-CoV-2, rose from about 22 to 38, not significantly.

Once obtained from cultured CD4+ T cells, the DNA was sequenced using the Oncomine TCR Beta short-read assay. TCRdb reanalysed the PCR reads using MiXCR and keeps one entry per CDR3 protein. Of over 15,000 distinct CDR3 sequences in the sample, around 45% were seen once. Germline loops: CDR1 MNHNS, CDR2 SASEGT. The CDR3 extends over 11 amino acids. Trimming cost V 8 bases and J 0 bases, with 5 bases left between them. Treatment: approximately nine-day PBMC culture with coronavirus spike peptide pools or control peptides (ViraFEST assay). ViraFEST relied on peptide pools to expand antigen-specific T cells; the TCRs were sequenced afterward. On this clonotype: Its antigen is undetermined.

The specimen was CD4+ T cells from blood, cultured in vitro. This TCR came from a human donor who had recovered from COVID-19. The gene calls are TRBV6-1 and TRBJ2-7, with D hard to call. The CDR3 coding sequence is TGTGCCAGCGTCATCTCCTACGAGCAGTACTTC. This codes for CASVISYEQYF.